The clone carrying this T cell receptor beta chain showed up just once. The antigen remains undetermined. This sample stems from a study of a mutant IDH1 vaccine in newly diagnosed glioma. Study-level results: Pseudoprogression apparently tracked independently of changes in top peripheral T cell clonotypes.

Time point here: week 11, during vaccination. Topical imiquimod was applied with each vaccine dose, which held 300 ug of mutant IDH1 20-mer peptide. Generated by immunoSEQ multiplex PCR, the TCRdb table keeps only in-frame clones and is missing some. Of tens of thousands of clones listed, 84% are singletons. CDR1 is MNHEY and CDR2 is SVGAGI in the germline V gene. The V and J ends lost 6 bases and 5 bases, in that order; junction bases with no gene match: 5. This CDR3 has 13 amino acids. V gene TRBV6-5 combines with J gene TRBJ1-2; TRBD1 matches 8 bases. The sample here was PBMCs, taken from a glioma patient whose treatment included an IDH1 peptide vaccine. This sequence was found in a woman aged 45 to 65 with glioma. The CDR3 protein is CASRKDRAYGYTF. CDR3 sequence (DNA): TGTGCCAGCAGGAAGGACAGGGCTTATGGCTACACCTTC.